This T cell receptor beta chain was obtained from a study of a mutant IDH1 vaccine in newly diagnosed glioma. Study-wide background: Vaccine dosing followed radiotherapy by 4-6 weeks, or accompanied temozolomide cycles.

Method: immunoSEQ multiplex PCR; TCRdb's copy keeps in-frame clones and lacks some. The sample lists 30,000 to 40,000 clones, about three fifths occurring once. The V and J ends lost 0 bases and 0 bases respectively, with 6 bases between them. The CDR3 consists of 15 residues. Germline values: CDR1 SGDLS, CDR2 YYNGEE. In the case of this clone: Its antigen is unidentified.

The sample's time point: week 5, during vaccination. Vaccination used 300 ug of mutant IDH1 20-mer peptide per dose, with topical imiquimod. This rearrangement joins TRBV9 to TRBJ2-2, with D hard to call. Sequencing was performed on PBMCs, taken from a glioma patient whose treatment included an IDH1 peptide vaccine. The receptor's source is a woman aged 18-29 years with glioma. CDR3 region: CASSVEPTNTGELFF. As DNA, the CDR3 is TGTGCCAGCAGCGTAGAACCCACGAACACCGGGGAGCTGTTTTTT.